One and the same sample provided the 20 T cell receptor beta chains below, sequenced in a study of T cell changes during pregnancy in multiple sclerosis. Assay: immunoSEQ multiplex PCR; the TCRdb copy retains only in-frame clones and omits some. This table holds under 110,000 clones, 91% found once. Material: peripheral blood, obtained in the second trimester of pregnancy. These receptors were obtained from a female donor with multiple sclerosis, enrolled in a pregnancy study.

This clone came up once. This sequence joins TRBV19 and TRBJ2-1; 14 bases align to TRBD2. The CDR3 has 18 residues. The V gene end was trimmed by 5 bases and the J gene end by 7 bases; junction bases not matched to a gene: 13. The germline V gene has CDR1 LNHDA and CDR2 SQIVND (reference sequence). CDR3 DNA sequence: TGTGCCAGTAGTCTCTATGAGACTAGCGGGAGGGCCGCTAATGAGCAGTTCTTC. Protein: CASSLYETSGRAANEQFF.

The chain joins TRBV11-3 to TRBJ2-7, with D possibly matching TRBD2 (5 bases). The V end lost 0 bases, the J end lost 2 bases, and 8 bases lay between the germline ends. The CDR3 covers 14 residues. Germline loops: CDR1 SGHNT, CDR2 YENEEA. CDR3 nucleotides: TGTGCCAGCAGCTTAGACGCGACTACCTACGAGCAGTACTTC. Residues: CASSLDATTYEQYF.

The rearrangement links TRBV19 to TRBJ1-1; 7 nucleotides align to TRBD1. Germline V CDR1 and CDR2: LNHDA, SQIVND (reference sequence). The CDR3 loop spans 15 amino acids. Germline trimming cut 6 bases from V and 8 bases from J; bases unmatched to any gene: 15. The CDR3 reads CASSLDRVSGREAFF. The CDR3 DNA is TGTGCCAGTAGCCTTGACAGGGTGAGTGGCCGAGAAGCTTTCTTT. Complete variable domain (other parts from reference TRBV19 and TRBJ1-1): DGGITQSPKYLFRKEGQNVTLSCEQNLNHDAMYWYRQDPGQGLRLIYYSQIVNDFQKGDIAEGYSVSREKKESFPLTVTSAQKNPTAFYLCASSLDRVSGREAFFGQGTRLTVV.

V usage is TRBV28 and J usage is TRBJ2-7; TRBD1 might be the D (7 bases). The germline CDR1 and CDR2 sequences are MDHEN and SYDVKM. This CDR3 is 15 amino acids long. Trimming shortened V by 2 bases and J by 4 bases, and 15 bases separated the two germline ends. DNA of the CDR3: TGTGCCAGCAGTTTAAGGGGACTCAGGGGGTACGAGCAGTACTTC. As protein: CASSLRGLRGYEQYF.

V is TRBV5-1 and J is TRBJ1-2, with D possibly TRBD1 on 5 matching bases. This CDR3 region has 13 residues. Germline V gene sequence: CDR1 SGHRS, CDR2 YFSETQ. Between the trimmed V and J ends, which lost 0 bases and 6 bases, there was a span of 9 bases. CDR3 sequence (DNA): TGCGCCAGCAGCTTGGTTCCAGGGAATGGCTACACCTTC. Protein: CASSLVPGNGYTF. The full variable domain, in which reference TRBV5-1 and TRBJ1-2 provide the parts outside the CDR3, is KAGVTQTPRYLIKTRGQQVTLSCSPISGHRSVSWYQQTPGQGLQFLFEYFSETQRNKGNFPGRFSGRQFSNSRSEMNVSTLELGDSALYLCASSLVPGNGYTFGSGTRLTVV.

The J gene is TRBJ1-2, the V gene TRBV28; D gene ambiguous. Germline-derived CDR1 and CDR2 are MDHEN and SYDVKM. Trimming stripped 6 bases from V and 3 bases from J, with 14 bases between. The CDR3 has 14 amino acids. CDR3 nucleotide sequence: TGTGCCAGCAGCCCTATGGGGAGGGACTATGGCTACACCTTC. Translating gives CASSPMGRDYGYTF.

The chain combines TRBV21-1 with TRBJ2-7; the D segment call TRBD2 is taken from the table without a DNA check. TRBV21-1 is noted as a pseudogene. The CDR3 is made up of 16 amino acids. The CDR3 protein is CAMGGLAGHGTYEQYF. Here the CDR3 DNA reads TGTGCCATGGGCGGGCTAGCGGGCCACGGGACCTACGAGCAGTACTTC.

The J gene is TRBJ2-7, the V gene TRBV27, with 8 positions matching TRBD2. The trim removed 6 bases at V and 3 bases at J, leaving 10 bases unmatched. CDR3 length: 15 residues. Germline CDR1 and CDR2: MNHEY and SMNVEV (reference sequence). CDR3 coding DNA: TGTGCCAGCAGCGACGGGGGGGGAGGGGTCTACGAGCAGTACTTC. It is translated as CASSDGGGGVYEQYF.

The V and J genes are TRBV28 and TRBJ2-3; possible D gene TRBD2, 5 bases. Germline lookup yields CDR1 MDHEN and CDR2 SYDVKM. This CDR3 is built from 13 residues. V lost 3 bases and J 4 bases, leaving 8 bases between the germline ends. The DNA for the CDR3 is TGTGCCAGCAGTTTTGGGAGTTCAGATACGCAGTATTTT. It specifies CASSFGSSDTQYF.

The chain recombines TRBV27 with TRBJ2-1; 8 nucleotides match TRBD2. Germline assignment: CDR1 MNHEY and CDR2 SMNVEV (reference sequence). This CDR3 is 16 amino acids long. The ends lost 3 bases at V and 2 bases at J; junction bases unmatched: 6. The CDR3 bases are TGTGCCAGCAGTTTGTTAAGCGGGAGCGCCTACAATGAGCAGTTCTTC. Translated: CASSLLSGSAYNEQFF.

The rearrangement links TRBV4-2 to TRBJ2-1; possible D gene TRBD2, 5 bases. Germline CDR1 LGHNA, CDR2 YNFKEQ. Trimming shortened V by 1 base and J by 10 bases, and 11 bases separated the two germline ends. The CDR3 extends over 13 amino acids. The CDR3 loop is CASSQALEREQFF. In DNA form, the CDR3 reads TGTGCCAGCAGCCAAGCCCTCGAGCGGGAGCAGTTCTTC.

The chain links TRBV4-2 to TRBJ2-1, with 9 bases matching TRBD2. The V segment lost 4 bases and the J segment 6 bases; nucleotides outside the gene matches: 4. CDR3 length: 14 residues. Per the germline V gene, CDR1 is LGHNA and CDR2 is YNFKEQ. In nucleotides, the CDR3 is TGTGCCAGCAGCCCCGGACTAGCGAGCAATGAGCAGTTCTTC. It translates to CASSPGLASNEQFF.

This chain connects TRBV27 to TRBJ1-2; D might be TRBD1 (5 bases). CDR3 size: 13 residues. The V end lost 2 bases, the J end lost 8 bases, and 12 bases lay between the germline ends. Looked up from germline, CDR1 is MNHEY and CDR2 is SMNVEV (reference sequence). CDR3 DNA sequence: TGTGCCAGCAGTTTAGCAGGGCCAGGCGGCTACACCTTC. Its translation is CASSLAGPGGYTF.

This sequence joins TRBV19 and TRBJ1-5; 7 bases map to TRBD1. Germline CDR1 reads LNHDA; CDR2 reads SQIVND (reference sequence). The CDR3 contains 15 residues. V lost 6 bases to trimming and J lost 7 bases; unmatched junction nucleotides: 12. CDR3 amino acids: CASRPATGDSQPQHF. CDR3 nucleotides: TGTGCCAGTAGGCCAGCCACAGGGGATTCCCAGCCCCAGCATTTT. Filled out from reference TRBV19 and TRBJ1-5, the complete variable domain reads DGGITQSPKYLFRKEGQNVTLSCEQNLNHDAMYWYRQDPGQGLRLIYYSQIVNDFQKGDIAEGYSVSREKKESFPLTVTSAQKNPTAFYLCASRPATGDSQPQHFGDGTRLSIL.

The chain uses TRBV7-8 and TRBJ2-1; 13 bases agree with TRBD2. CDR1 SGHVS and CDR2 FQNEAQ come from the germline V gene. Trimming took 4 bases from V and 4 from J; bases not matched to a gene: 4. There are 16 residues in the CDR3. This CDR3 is CASSWTSGSVYNEQFF. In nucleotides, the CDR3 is TGTGCCAGCAGCTGGACTAGCGGGAGTGTGTACAATGAGCAGTTCTTC.

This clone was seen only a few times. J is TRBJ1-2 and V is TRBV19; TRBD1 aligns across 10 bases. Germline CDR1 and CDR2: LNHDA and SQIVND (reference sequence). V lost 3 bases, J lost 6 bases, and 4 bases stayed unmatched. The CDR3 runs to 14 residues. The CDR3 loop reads CASSIRTGGNGYTF. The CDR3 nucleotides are TGTGCCAGTAGTATCCGGACAGGGGGAAATGGCTACACCTTC. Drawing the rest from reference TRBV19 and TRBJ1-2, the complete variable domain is DGGITQSPKYLFRKEGQNVTLSCEQNLNHDAMYWYRQDPGQGLRLIYYSQIVNDFQKGDIAEGYSVSREKKESFPLTVTSAQKNPTAFYLCASSIRTGGNGYTFGSGTRLTVV.

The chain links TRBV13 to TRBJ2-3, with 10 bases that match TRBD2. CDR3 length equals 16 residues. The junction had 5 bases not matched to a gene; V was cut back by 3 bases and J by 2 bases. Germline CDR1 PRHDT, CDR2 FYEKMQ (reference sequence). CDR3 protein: CASSFRGLAVTDTQYF. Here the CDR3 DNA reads TGTGCCAGCAGCTTTCGTGGACTAGCGGTCACAGATACGCAGTATTTT. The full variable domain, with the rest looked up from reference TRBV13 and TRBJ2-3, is AAGVIQSPRHLIKEKRETATLKCYPIPRHDTVYWYQQGPGQDPQFLISFYEKMQSDKGSIPDRFSAQQFSDYHSELNMSSLELGDSALYFCASSFRGLAVTDTQYFGPGTRLTVL.

The CDR3 is CASSTLGLAGGKEQYF. CDR3 nucleotide sequence: TGTGCCAGCAGCACTTTAGGACTAGCGGGAGGGAAGGAGCAGTACTTC. The chain is built from TRBV21-1 and TRBJ2-7; the D call in the table, TRBD2, was not verified against the DNA. TRBV21-1 is reported as a pseudogene. CDR3 size: 16 residues.

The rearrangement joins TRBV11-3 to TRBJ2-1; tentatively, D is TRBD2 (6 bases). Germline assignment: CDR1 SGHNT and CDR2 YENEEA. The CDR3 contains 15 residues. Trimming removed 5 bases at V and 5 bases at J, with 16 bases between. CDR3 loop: CASSATGRGDNEQFF. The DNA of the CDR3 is TGTGCCAGCAGCGCTACCGGGAGAGGGGACAATGAGCAGTTCTTC.

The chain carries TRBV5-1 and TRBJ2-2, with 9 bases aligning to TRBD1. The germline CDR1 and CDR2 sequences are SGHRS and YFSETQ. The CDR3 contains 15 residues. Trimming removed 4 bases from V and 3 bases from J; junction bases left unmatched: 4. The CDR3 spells CASSLQGADTGELFF. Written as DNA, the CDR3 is TGCGCCAGCAGCCTACAGGGGGCGGACACCGGGGAGCTGTTTTTT. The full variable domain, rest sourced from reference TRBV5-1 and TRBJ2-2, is KAGVTQTPRYLIKTRGQQVTLSCSPISGHRSVSWYQQTPGQGLQFLFEYFSETQRNKGNFPGRFSGRQFSNSRSEMNVSTLELGDSALYLCASSLQGADTGELFFGEGSRLTVL.